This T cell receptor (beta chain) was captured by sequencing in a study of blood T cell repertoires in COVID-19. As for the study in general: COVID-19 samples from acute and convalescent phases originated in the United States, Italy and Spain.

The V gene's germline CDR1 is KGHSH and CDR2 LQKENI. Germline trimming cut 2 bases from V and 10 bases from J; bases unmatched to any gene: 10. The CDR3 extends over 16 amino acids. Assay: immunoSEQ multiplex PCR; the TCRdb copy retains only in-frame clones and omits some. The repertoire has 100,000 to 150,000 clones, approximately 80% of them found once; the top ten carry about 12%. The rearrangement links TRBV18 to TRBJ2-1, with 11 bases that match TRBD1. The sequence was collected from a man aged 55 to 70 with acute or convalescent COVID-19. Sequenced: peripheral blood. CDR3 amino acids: CASSPGTGGSLREQFF. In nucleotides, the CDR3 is TGTGCCAGCTCACCAGGGACAGGGGGTTCTCTGAGGGAGCAGTTCTTC.